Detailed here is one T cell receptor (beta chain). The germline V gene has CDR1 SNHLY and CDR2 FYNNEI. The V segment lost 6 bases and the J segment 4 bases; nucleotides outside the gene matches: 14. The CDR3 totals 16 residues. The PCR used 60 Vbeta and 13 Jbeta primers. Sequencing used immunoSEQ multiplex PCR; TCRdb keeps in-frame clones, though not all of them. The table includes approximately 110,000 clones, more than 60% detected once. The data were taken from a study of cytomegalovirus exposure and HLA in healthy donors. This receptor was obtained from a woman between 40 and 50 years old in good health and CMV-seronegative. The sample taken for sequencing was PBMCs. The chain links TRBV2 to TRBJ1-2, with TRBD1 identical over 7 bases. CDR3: CASRWKGGAVFYGYTF. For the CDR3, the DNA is TGTGCCAGCAGATGGAAAGGGGGCGCGGTATTCTATGGCTACACCTTC.